This T cell receptor beta chain appears in the sequencing data of a study of cytomegalovirus exposure and HLA in healthy donors. Vbeta (60) and Jbeta (13) primers were used in the PCR. The table came from immunoSEQ multiplex PCR; TCRdb's copy has only in-frame clones and leaves some out. Here the sample table reports some 31,000 clones. Germline lookup yields CDR1 SQVTM and CDR2 ANQGSEA. The CDR3 covers 17 residues. The ends lost 8 bases at V and 0 bases at J; junction bases unmatched: 14. Sequencing input: PBMCs. This chain joins TRBV29-1 and TRBJ1-1, with 11 bases aligning to TRBD1. The sequence was collected from a woman aged 40 to 50 in good health and CMV-seropositive. CDR3 nucleotide sequence: TGCAGCCCGAATAGAGGACAGGGGGCGGGAATGAACACTGAAGCTTTCTTT. This gives the protein CSPNRGQGAGMNTEAFF.